This entry features one T cell receptor (beta chain) sequence. This clone has only one observation. It has no known antigen specificity. Base quality data are lacking; no much larger clone is found one base away. This specimen belongs to a study of OX40 agonist ivuxolimab in advanced cancers. For the wider study: Ivuxolimab was a fully human IgG2 agonistic monoclonal antibody targeting the costimulatory receptor OX40 (CD134). Intravenous ivuxolimab was administered to patients every 2 weeks at six dose levels: 0.01, 0.1, 0.3, 1.5, 3 and 10 mg/kg. Prior anti-PD-1, anti-PD-L1 or anti-CTLA-4 therapy was permitted, and 30% to 50% of dose-escalation patients had received checkpoint inhibitors. Peripheral TCRbeta sequencing was intended to test whether TCR sequence diversity was altered and clonal T-cell expansion was caused by ivuxolimab. The paper covers the monotherapy dose-escalation part of the phase I ivuxolimab trial, which included N ≈ 50 patients. Of the roughly 54 dose-escalation patients, hepatocellular carcinoma was present in about 20, melanoma in approximately 15, renal cell carcinoma in 9 and head and neck cancer in 9. Partial responses occurred in three dose-escalation patients, of whom one had hepatocellular carcinoma and two had cutaneous melanoma. A male proportion of approximately 83% and a mean age of 60 years, ranging from about 23 to 90, were recorded for the dose-escalation cohort. The investigation overall reported the following: Antigen specificity was not determined for the clonally expanded peripheral T cells. After ivuxolimab, more expanded clones were found on average in CD8+ T cells than in CD4+ T cells. At doses of 0.1 to 3.0 mg/kg, clonal expansion of both CD4+ and CD8+ blood T cells was observed from baseline to week 6. Low levels of normalized T-cell clonal expansion were also shown by some nonresponding patients. In the 0.1-3.0 mg/kg groups, partial responders were among the patients with the lowest normalized peripheral clonal expansion, particularly in CD8+ T cells.

Genomic DNA was extracted from sorted cells for sequencing of the TCRbeta CDR3 region. TCRbeta CDR3 regions were sequenced using the immunoSEQ Assay. TCRdb obtained this table from immuneACCESS and retained in-frame rearrangements with V and J assigned. These tables miss some clones; where compared with another copy, unresolved V genes account for less than half of the shortfall, and the remainder is unexplained. The sample yields under 80,000 clones; 90% were counted once. About 1.7% of the sample goes to the ten largest clones. Patients with autoimmune disease history or receiving systemic immunosuppression were excluded from the trial. Peripheral blood for TCR sequencing was collected from all dose cohorts at baseline, on cycle 4 day 1, and on cycle 7 day 1. Samples were obtained from an open-label, multicenter, first-in-human phase I dose-escalation trial of ivuxolimab. Adults with locally advanced or metastatic melanoma, renal cell carcinoma, hepatocellular carcinoma or head and neck squamous cell carcinoma were enrolled in the trial. Before TCR sequencing, CD4+ and CD8+ T cells were separately sorted from peripheral blood.

Counted from cysteine to phenylalanine, this CDR3 has 16 amino acids. CDR3 DNA only is kept here, 48 bases in frame from base 1. Reading the germline V gene (reference sequence) gives CDR1 MNHNY and CDR2 SVGAGI. Trimmed from V: 1 base; trimmed from J: 5 bases; junction bases lacking a gene match: 2. Recombination joined TRBV6-6 with TRBJ2-3; 14 central bases correspond to TRBD2. The receptor comes from an adult with an advanced solid tumor such as melanoma, head and neck, liver or kidney cancer. The sequences come from CD4+ or CD8+ T cells sorted from blood, collected in a trial of the OX40 agonist ivuxolimab. The nucleotide sequence reads TGTGCCAGCAGTTACTTAGGACTAGCGGGAGGAGATACGCAGTATTTT. This yields the protein CASSYLGLAGGDTQYF.